This T cell receptor (beta chain) emerged from a study of blood T cells in healthy people across ages. Using a J-beta primer mix together with a sample-barcoded 5' primer, a second PCR was run for roughly 6 to 12 cycles. TCRdb called the 5' RACE reads again in MiXCR, with one record for every CDR3 protein. The sample shows 1.8 million or so distinct CDR3 sequences, about two fifths of them seen only once. This clonotype was recorded many times. The V gene's germline CDR1 is SQVTM and CDR2 ANQGSEA. Trimming left V 4 bases short and J 5 bases short, with 8 bases between. This CDR3 region has 11 residues.

The chain employs TRBV29-1 and TRBJ2-5, with TRBD2 as a possible D gene (5 bases). This TCR derives from a human donor in good health. The material sequenced was blood. CDR3 bases: TGCAGCGTTGTGGCGGGTGAGACCCAGTACTTC. It translates to CSVVAGETQYF. The full variable domain, rest sourced from reference TRBV29-1 and TRBJ2-5, is SAVISQKPSRDICQRGTSLTIQCQVDSQVTMMFWYRQQPGQSLTLIATANQGSEATYESGFVIDKFPISRPNLTFSTLTVSNMSPEDSSIYLCSVVAGETQYFGPGTRLLVL.